Given below is one T cell receptor (beta chain) in context. Its antigen is unknown. Per-base quality was not reported, and no clone a single base away is much larger than it. This entry comes from a study of shared T cell receptors in the human thymus (TCRdb year 2021). Regarding the research as a whole: The study examined how self-reactive, shared T-cell receptor alpha chains are generated in the human thymus.

Taken from cysteine to phenylalanine, the CDR3 has 16 residues. The retained sequence is limited to the CDR3, 48 bases, with the frame set at the first base. Relative to germline, V is missing 4 bases and J is missing 3 bases, with 4 bases of the junction outside any gene match. According to the germline V gene (reference sequence), CDR1 reads MNHEY and CDR2 reads SMNVEV. The library came from the immunoSEQ multiplex PCR assay. This immuneACCESS table, as held by TCRdb, lists in-frame sequences with V and J called but not all clones. Of the missing ones, under half trace to an unresolved V gene in checked studies; the others have no known cause. The sample data list some 700,000 clones, and 80% to 90% of these were observed just once. In total, the top ten clones hold roughly 0.01% of the sample. The same specimen was also included in a second study, on human thymus T cells. The second study's paper adds: The donors were immunologically healthy infants in Finland who had open corrective cardiac surgery for congenital heart defects. Thymus tissue was collected as surgical resects that were removed during corrective cardiac surgery. Usage of V and J gene segments appeared to be biased in both the thymic and the peripheral blood repertoires. Highly overlapping thymic TCR repertoires among unrelated individuals were reported in the related research. The study used about eight infant thymus samples plus four related peripheral blood samples to characterize TCR alpha and beta repertoires. The infant donors were about 6 to 244 days old, and the cohort included six or seven males and a couple of females. Thymocytes were freed from the tissue by mechanical means and kept at -70 degrees C as pellets of roughly 9-30 million cells. A QIAsymphony instrument was used to extract genomic DNA from frozen cell pellets. The immunoSEQ multiplex PCR assay was used to amplify the TCRB and TCRAD loci from a standardized amount of quality-controlled genomic DNA. The V(D)J region was spanned by amplicons of a length sufficient to cover the CDR3 and to identify V and J genes. The commercial immunoSEQ service was used to sequence amplicons on an Illumina platform. Corrections for primer bias and sequencing errors followed previously described methods, while TCRAD and TCRB definitions were based on the IMGT database. immunoSEQ Analyzer 3.0 and VDJTools were used for repertoire analysis, which covered basic statistics, V/J segment usage, diversity estimates, rarefaction and pairwise overlap. Chao1, ChaoE, Efron-Thisted, Shannon and inverse Simpson indices were used to estimate diversity, which was also estimated on datasets down-sampled to the smallest sample. Repertoire overlap was assessed by strict matching of CDR3 nucleotide sequence, V gene and J gene, and clustering was done by Jaccard-based multidimensional scaling. Thymus samples yielded on average roughly 790,000 unique TCRB clonotypes, compared with 65,000 to 100,000 from blood samples.

The rearranged segments are TRBV27 and TRBJ2-2; a stretch of 11 junction bases matches TRBD2. The material sequenced was thymocytes. This TCR derives from a girl less than two years old with a congenital heart defect. Donor details come from another sample of the same person, matched by shared clones. CDR3 sequence: CASSSRTSGHTGELFF. Read as DNA, the sequence is TGTGCCAGCAGTTCCCGGACTAGCGGGCACACCGGGGAGCTGTTTTTT.